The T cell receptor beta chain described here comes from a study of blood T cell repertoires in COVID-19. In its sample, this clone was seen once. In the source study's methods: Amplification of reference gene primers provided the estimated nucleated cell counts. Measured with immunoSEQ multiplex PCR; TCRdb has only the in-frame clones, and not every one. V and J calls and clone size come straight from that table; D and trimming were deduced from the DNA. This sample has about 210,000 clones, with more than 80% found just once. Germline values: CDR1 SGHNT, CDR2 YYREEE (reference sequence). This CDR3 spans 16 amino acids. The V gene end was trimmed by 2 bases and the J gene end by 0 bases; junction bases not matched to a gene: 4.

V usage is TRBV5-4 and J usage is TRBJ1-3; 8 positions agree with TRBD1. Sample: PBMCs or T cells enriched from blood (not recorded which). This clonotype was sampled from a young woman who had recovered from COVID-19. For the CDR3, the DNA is TGTGCCAGCAGCTTTGCGGGACAGGTCTCTGGAAACACCATATATTTT. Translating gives CASSFAGQVSGNTIYF.